This TCR beta chain was sequenced for a study of cytomegalovirus exposure and HLA in healthy donors. Broader study findings: HLA allele associations emerged for fewer than 20,000 TCR beta sequences in a later analysis, at 0.05 false discovery rate. The authors later found most CMV-associated TCR beta chains appeared HLA-restricted.

Germline CDR1 and CDR2: SGHVS and FQNEAQ. With 5 bases clipped from V and 9 bases from J, the junction kept 5 bases outside the gene matches. The CDR3 consists of 13 residues. The PCR had 60 Vbeta and 13 Jbeta primers. Some clones are missing from TCRdb's copy, which holds only in-frame ones; the method was immunoSEQ multiplex PCR. The table includes 140,000 or so clones, around two thirds detected once. In regard to this clone: The antigen remains undetermined.

The sequenced material came from PBMCs. The chain carries TRBV7-8 and TRBJ2-1; 9 nucleotides align to TRBD1. The receptor's source is a man between 18 and 35 years old in good health and CMV-seropositive. In DNA form, the CDR3 reads TGTGCCAGCAGCCCGGACAGGGGAGGTGAGCAGTTCTTC. Translation: CASSPDRGGEQFF.